This record looks at one T cell receptor (beta chain) sequence and its context. Its specificity is not known. The sort gate was single viable CD3+CD4+CD8-CD45RO+ cells for memory CD4+ T cells. Sequencing used immunoSEQ multiplex PCR; TCRdb keeps in-frame clones, though not all of them. Of around 84,000 clones listed, around 80% are singletons. The record originates from a study of memory CD4+ T cells and cytomegalovirus serostatus. Study-level points and caveats: CMV serostatus prediction reached median AUC around 0.95, or 0.9 with US-trained model.

The sequence was collected from an adult in good health and CMV-seronegative. The material sequenced was memory CD4+ T cells from blood.

The DNA for the CDR3 is TGTGCCAGCAGCCTAGGACAGATCGTAGCTTTCTTT. This gives the protein CASSLGQIVAFF. This chain connects TRBV6-1 to TRBJ1-1; D possibly corresponds to TRBD1 (6 bases). Trimming pared 6 bases from V and 10 bases from J, leaving 15 bases between. Looked up from germline, CDR1 is MNHNS and CDR2 is SASEGT. The CDR3 totals 12 residues.